Sequencing of this T cell receptor beta chain was carried out in a study of Graves' ophthalmopathy and Graves' hyperthyroidism. Only one count was recorded for this clonotype. A read error may explain this, as a much larger clone is one base away. Germline CDR1 reads LGHDT; CDR2 reads YNNKEL (reference sequence). CDR3 length: 12 residues. Germline trimming cut 6 bases from V and 9 bases from J; bases unmatched to any gene: 2. Moderate-to-severe activity, CAS at least 3, NOSPECS at least 4 and duration under 3 months characterized donors with ophthalmopathy. The PBMCs used were ones drawn from about 9.3 ml of fresh peripheral blood. Amplification of TCR beta CDR3 regions used RNA transcripts. Following a first-round RT-PCR that used HTBI primers, a second-round multiplex PCR was carried out. TCRdb re-derived calls from the multiplex PCR reads in MiXCR, one entry per CDR3 protein. Of 450,000 or so distinct CDR3 sequences listed, approximately 14% are singletons.

The TCR comes from a woman under 40 with Graves' ophthalmopathy. The chain uses TRBV3-1 and TRBJ1-6; 7 bases are shared with TRBD1. Sequences were obtained from blood. CDR3 loop: CASRHRGSPLHF. CDR3 DNA sequence: TGTGCCAGCAGACACAGGGGTTCACCCCTCCACTTT.